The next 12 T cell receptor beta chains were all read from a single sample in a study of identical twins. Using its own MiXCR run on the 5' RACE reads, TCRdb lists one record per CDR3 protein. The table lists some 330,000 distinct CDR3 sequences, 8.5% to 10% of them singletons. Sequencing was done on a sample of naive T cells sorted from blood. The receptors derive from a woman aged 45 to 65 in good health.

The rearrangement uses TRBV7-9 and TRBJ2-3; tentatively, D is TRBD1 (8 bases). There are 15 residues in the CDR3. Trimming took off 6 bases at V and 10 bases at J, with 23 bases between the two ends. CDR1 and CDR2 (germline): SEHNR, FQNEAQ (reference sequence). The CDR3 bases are TGTGCCAGCAGTTTTTCGAGCGGGACAGGTGTTGCGCAGTATTTT. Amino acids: CASSFSSGTGVAQYF.

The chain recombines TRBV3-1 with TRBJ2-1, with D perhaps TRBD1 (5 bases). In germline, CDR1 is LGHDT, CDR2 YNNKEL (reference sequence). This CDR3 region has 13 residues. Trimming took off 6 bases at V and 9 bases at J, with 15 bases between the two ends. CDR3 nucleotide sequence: TGTGCCAGCAGACCATCAGGGCCAGGTGAGCAGTTCTTC. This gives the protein CASRPSGPGEQFF.

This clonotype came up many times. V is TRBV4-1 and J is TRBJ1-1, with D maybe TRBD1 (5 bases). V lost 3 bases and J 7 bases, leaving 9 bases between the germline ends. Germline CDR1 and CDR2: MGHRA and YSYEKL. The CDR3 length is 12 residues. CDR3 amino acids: CASSQGGIEAFF. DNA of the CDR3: TGCGCCAGCAGCCAGGGGGGGATTGAAGCTTTCTTT.

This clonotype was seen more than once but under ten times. CDR3 sequence (DNA): TGTGCCAGCAGCTTAGCGTCTCTAGAATGGGGGGAGCAGTTCTTC. Translation: CASSLASLEWGEQFF. The chain carries TRBV7-6 and TRBJ2-1; D may match TRBD1 or TRBD2 (5 bases each). Germline V lookup: CDR1 SGHVS, CDR2 FNYEAQ. V was cut by 0 bases and J by 10 bases, with 16 bases left in between. CDR3 size: 15 residues.

The CDR3 spells CASSYEGGGVEAFF. The CDR3 nucleotides are TGTGCCAGCAGTTACGAGGGGGGGGGGGTTGAAGCTTTCTTT. The rearrangement uses TRBV6-5 and TRBJ1-1; weak D call: TRBD1 (6 bases). CDR3 length: 14 residues. V lost 2 bases, J lost 7 bases, and 14 bases lay in between. Germline values: CDR1 MNHEY, CDR2 SVGAGI.

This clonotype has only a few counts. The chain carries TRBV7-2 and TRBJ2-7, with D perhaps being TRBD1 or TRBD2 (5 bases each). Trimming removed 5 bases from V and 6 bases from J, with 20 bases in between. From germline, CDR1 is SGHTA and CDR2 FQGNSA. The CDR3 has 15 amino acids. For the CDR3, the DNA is TGTGCCAGCAGCGCCCCGGGACCAGACACCGCCGAGCAGTACTTC. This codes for CASSAPGPDTAEQYF.

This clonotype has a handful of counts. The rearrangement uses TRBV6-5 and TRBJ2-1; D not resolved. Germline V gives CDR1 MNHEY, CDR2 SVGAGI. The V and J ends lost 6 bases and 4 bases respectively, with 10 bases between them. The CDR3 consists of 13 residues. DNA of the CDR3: TGTGCCAGCAGCGACTTCTTATACAATGAGCAGTTCTTC. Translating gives CASSDFLYNEQFF.

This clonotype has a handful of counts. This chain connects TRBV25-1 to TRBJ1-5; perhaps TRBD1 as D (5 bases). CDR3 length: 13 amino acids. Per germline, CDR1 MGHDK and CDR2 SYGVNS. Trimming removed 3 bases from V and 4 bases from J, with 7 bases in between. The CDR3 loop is CASSEWGNQPQHF. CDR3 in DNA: TGTGCCAGCAGTGAGTGGGGGAATCAGCCCCAGCATTTT.

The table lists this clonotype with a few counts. CDR3 sequence (DNA): TGTGCCAGCAGCCCCGGACAGGGTAGCTTTGCGGCCATATATTTT. Amino acid sequence: CASSPGQGSFAAIYF. This chain connects TRBV12-3 or TRBV12-4 to TRBJ1-3; 8 bases fit TRBD1. With 6 bases clipped from V and 11 bases from J, the junction kept 15 bases outside the gene matches. The CDR3 runs 15 residues.

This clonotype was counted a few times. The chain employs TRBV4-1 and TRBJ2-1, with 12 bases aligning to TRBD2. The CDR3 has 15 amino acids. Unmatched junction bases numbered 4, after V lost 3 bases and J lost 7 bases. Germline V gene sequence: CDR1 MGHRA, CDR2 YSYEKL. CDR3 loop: CASSHGLAGQNEQFF. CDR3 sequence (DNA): TGCGCCAGCAGCCACGGACTAGCGGGACAGAATGAGCAGTTCTTC.

The CDR3 spells CASSVGAGGPGTDTQYF. CDR3 sequence (DNA): TGTGCCAGCAGCGTAGGGGCGGGAGGGCCTGGCACAGATACGCAGTATTTT. V is TRBV9 and J is TRBJ2-3; 9 bases fit TRBD2. The J segment lost 1 base and the V segment lost 0 bases, leaving 6 bases of the junction unmatched. Germline V gene lookup returns CDR1 SGDLS and CDR2 YYNGEE. The CDR3 length is 17 residues. Combining the CDR3 with reference TRBV9 and TRBJ2-3 gives the whole variable domain DSGVTQTPKHLITATGQRVTLRCSPRSGDLSVYWYQQSLDQGLQFLIQYYNGEERAKGNILERFSAQQFPDLHSELNLSSLELGDSALYFCASSVGAGGPGTDTQYFGPGTRLTVL.

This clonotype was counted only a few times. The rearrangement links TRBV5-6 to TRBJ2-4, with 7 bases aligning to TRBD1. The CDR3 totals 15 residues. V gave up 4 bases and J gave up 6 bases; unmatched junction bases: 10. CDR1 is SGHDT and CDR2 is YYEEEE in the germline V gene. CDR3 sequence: CASSEAYRDRNIQYF. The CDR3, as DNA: TGTGCCAGCAGCGAGGCGTACCGGGACAGAAACATTCAGTACTTC.